This T cell receptor (beta chain) is drawn from a study of graft-versus-host responses after intestinal transplantation (dated by TCRdb to about 2021). With respect to the entire study: Recipients received multivisceral, liver-intestinal, or isolated intestinal transplants. The cohort enrolled 20 to 30 intestinal transplant recipients including one retransplant, and a few patients lacking pretransplant specimens were excluded. Alloreactive clones were identified by sequencing pre-transplant mixed lymphocyte reaction products and comparing these products with unstimulated pre-transplant donor and recipient T cells. Graft-versus-host and host-versus-graft alloreactive T cell clones were tracked in the graft, circulation and bone marrow after intestinal transplantation using bulk TCR-beta CDR3 sequencing. Every recipient was given anti-thymocyte globulin induction, followed by approximately 3 years of maintenance tacrolimus and steroids. A peak of at least 4% donor T cells among recipient peripheral blood mononuclear cells was the definition used for donor T cell macrochimerism. Samples from a few later patients were sequenced in-house on an Illumina MiSeq with MiXCR processing rather than by the commercial service.

Points on this clone: Which antigen it targets is not known. No quality values exist for individual bases; no much larger clone is one base distant.

Libraries came from the immunoSEQ multiplex PCR assay. For most patients, genomic DNA was isolated using the Qiagen DNeasy Blood and Tissue Kit and was shipped frozen to Adaptive Biotechnologies for TCR sequencing. For most patients, genomic DNA was subjected to high-throughput TCR-beta CDR3 sequencing by Adaptive Biotechnologies. As for how the authors treated the data: TCR sequencing data for 15 to 20 patients were retrieved from Adaptive's ImmunoSEQ software; a few other patients were processed with MiXCR and VDJtools. To correct CD4 versus CD8 sorting errors, any sequence found in both subsets at a frequency ratio below 5:1 was removed. CDR3 nucleotide sequences shared between donor and recipient were removed because the origin of such sequences could not be assigned. To be classed as alloreactive, a clone needed at least 2-fold expansion over unstimulated cells and a minimum CFSE-low frequency of 0.002% (template counts) or 0.001% (read counts). Clones were considered mappable if detected in sequenced pre-transplant spleen, lymph node, or MLR CFSE-low populations of the donor or recipient. The cumulative frequency of alloreactive clones was calculated as a percentage of all sequences, weighted by copy number. TCRdb limited this immuneACCESS table to in-frame rearrangements with V and J called. A share of clones is missing; checked studies link under half to unresolved V genes, and the rest is unexplained. From that table come the V and J calls and clone size; the DNA was used to work out D and trimming. This sample gives about 50,000 clones in total; about 90% of them show up just once. 2% to 2.5% of the sample is in the top ten clones.

According to the study, the label for this sample's time point signals: cells obtained before transplantation from donor or recipient. CD3+CD4+ and CD3+CD8+ populations were FACS-sorted from unstimulated pre-transplant donor and recipient cells taken from spleen or lymph nodes. The investigation overall reported the following: GvH clones were detected in recipient bone marrow, and some of these GvH clones were observed earlier in ileal mucosa or blood, consistent with an intestinal mucosal origin. Peak levels of circulating GvH clones were associated with declines in HvG clones early after transplant. The relatively low number and heterogeneity of intestinal transplant patients limited the conclusions. In the allografts of patients with donor T cell macrochimerism, GvH to HvG T cell clonal ratios were high.

The receptor was derived from a human donor who was the organ donor for an intestinal transplant. The specimen comprised unstimulated CD4+ T cells sorted from spleen or lymph node cells, sampled before transplant.

Read as DNA, the sequence is TGTGCCAGCAGAGGTCCCGGCGGGGAAAAACTGTTTTTT. The encoded protein is CASRGPGGEKLFF. The sequence links TRBV5-5 to TRBJ1-4, with the D segment identity uncertain. According to the germline V gene (reference sequence), CDR1 reads SGHKS and CDR2 reads YYEKEE. V was cut back by 5 bases and J by 8 bases, leaving a gap of 13 bases between them. Spanning cysteine to phenylalanine, the CDR3 consists of 13 amino acids. Kept here is only the CDR3 DNA, which spans 39 bases and is read in frame from base 1.